These 14 T cell receptor beta chains originate from one sample sequenced in a study of technical replicates of blood from a handful of donors. The assay was immunoSEQ multiplex PCR, and TCRdb's table has in-frame clones only and misses some. The repertoire holds tens of thousands of clones, with 95% to 96% as singletons. Material for sequencing was T cells isolated from PBMCs. The receptors stem from a human donor in good health.

This sequence joins TRBV6-5 and TRBJ2-1; 9 bases are a match to TRBD2. The CDR3 is 13 residues long. Germline V gene data show CDR1 as MNHEY and CDR2 as SVGAGI. CDR3 residues: CATIGTSHNEQFF. The CDR3 coding sequence is TGTGCTACGATAGGGACTAGCCATAATGAGCAGTTCTTC.

The gene calls are TRBV11-2 and TRBJ1-2; 9 nucleotides line up with TRBD1. This CDR3 comprises 15 residues. CDR1 and CDR2 (germline): SGHAT, FQNNGV. Trimming removed 5 bases from V and 6 bases from J; junction bases left unmatched: 10. The CDR3 reads CASSPGTGQLDGYTF. The CDR3 bases are TGTGCCAGCAGCCCCGGGACAGGGCAACTCGATGGCTACACCTTC. Complete variable domain (other parts from reference TRBV11-2 and TRBJ1-2): EAGVAQSPRYKIIEKRQSVAFWCNPISGHATLYWYQQILGQGPKLLIQFQNNGVVDDSQLPKDRFSAERLKGVDSTLKIQPAKLEDSAVYLCASSPGTGQLDGYTFGSGTRLTVV.

V gene TRBV5-8 combines with J gene TRBJ1-5; the D gene is possibly TRBD1 (6 bases). Germline CDR1 reads SGHTS; CDR2 reads YDEGEE. The CDR3 is 14 residues long. V was trimmed by 5 bases and J by 4 bases, leaving 13 bases between them. CDR3 residues: CASSLGQINQPQHF. CDR3 nucleotides: TGTGCCAGCAGTCTTGGACAGATAAATCAGCCCCAGCATTTT.

This chain uses TRBV7-8 with TRBJ1-2, with D uncertain. The CDR3 is made up of 11 amino acids. Germline values: CDR1 SGHVS, CDR2 FQNEAQ. The CDR3 region has the DNA TGTGGTATCTGGGGAGCCTATGGCTACACCTTC. Translation gives CGIWGAYGYTF.

This chain connects TRBV6-5 to TRBJ2-2; D unresolved. This CDR3 comprises 14 residues. Trimming removed 0 bases from V and 4 bases from J, with 6 bases in between. Germline CDR1 and CDR2: MNHEY and SVGAGI. The CDR3 spells CASSYSSGTGELFF. As DNA, the CDR3 is TGTGCCAGCAGTTACTCGTCAGGCACCGGGGAGCTGTTTTTT.

The chain carries TRBV7-9 and TRBJ2-5, with TRBD1 matching 9 bases. This CDR3 contains 14 residues. The V gene's germline CDR1 is SEHNR and CDR2 FQNEAQ (reference sequence). The ends lost 5 bases at V and 2 bases at J; junction bases unmatched: 3. DNA of the CDR3: TGTGCCAGCAGCGCACAGGGGGCACAAGAGACCCAGTACTTC. Its translation: CASSAQGAQETQYF.

V usage is TRBV9 and J usage is TRBJ2-5, with D unresolved. V lost 1 base to trimming and J lost 10 bases, with 17 bases between them. This CDR3 is built from 14 residues. CDR1 and CDR2 (germline): SGDLS, YYNGEE. The CDR3: CASSVSTVISDQYF. The CDR3 nucleotides read TGTGCCAGCAGCGTATCCACAGTCATATCGGACCAGTACTTC.

The gene calls are TRBV14 and TRBJ2-3, with a weak D call TRBD2 (5 bases). Germline loops: CDR1 SGHDN, CDR2 FVKESK. Trimming left V 5 bases short and J 6 bases short, with 12 bases between. This CDR3 contains 13 residues. In DNA form, the CDR3 reads TGTGCCAGCAGCTCGCGACTATCCGATACGCAGTATTTT. Translated: CASSSRLSDTQYF.

Only one count was recorded for this clone. The V and J genes are TRBV28 and TRBJ1-2; TRBD1 might be the D (6 bases). This CDR3 has 14 amino acids. The V end lost 5 bases, the J end lost 6 bases, and 16 bases lay between the germline ends. Looked up from germline, CDR1 is MDHEN and CDR2 is SYDVKM. The CDR3: CASSPLWEGDGYTF. The CDR3 DNA reads TGTGCCAGCAGTCCCCTCTGGGAGGGGGATGGCTACACCTTC.

The V call is TRBV6-1, the J call TRBJ1-1; no definite D call. Between the trimmed V and J ends, which lost 2 bases and 0 bases, there was a span of 10 bases. The CDR3 consists of 15 residues. Germline CDR1 reads MNHNS; CDR2 reads SASEGT. DNA for the CDR3: TGTGCCAGCAGTGAATATGGGCACATGAACACTGAAGCTTTCTTT. This gives the protein CASSEYGHMNTEAFF.

V is TRBV9 and J is TRBJ1-3; D perhaps matches TRBD1 (5 bases). CDR3 size: 14 residues. Trimming removed 4 bases at V and 4 bases at J, with 12 bases between. CDR1 SGDLS and CDR2 YYNGEE come from the germline V gene. The CDR3 loop is CASSPRGIGNTIYF. As DNA, the CDR3 is TGTGCCAGCAGCCCCCGGGGGATAGGAAACACCATATATTTT.

CDR3: CASTPRFRQGLYGYTF. The CDR3 DNA reads TGTGCCAGCACCCCTCGATTTCGGCAGGGATTATATGGCTACACCTTC. V and J are TRBV28 and TRBJ1-2, with TRBD1 as a possible D gene (5 bases). The ends were cut back, 7 bases at V and 5 bases at J, with 23 bases in the middle. CDR1 is MDHEN, CDR2 SYDVKM, per germline. CDR3 length: 16 residues.

The V and J genes are TRBV6-5 and TRBJ2-4, with D possibly being TRBD2 (5 bases). Germline-derived CDR1 and CDR2 are MNHEY and SVGAGI. V dropped 7 bases and J dropped 0 bases, with 13 bases sitting between them. The CDR3 is made up of 15 amino acids. The CDR3 loop reads CASTPSGLAKNIQYF. CDR3 coding DNA: TGTGCCAGCACCCCTAGTGGACTAGCCAAAAACATTCAGTACTTC.

The V gene is TRBV27, the J gene TRBJ1-1; a weak D match, TRBD1 (5 bases). Germline V lookup: CDR1 MNHEY, CDR2 SMNVEV (reference sequence). V was shortened by 7 bases and J by 0 bases, with 12 bases between the two germline ends. The CDR3 sequence is 14 residues long. For the CDR3, the DNA is TGTGCCAGCAATATTAAGGGGCTGAACACTGAAGCTTTCTTT. Amino acid sequence: CASNIKGLNTEAFF.